The 25 T cell receptor beta chains reported below all come from one sample, sequenced in a study of neoadjuvant anti-PD-1 for oral cavity cancer. The protocol was immunoSEQ multiplex PCR, while the TCRdb copy is restricted to in-frame clones and leaves out a portion. The repertoire holds about 14,000 clones, with 55% to 80% as singletons. The sequences come from PBMCs, collected before nivolumab (anti-PD-1) treatment. The receptors originated from a person aged 40 to 85 with oral cavity squamous cell carcinoma.

The rearrangement uses TRBV6-1 and TRBJ1-5; no reliable D call. Germline CDR1 is MNHNS and CDR2 is SASEGT. The CDR3 sequence is 12 residues long. V gave up 1 base and J gave up 9 bases, with 7 bases separating them. This CDR3 reads CASSEEDRPQHF. In nucleotides, the CDR3 is TGTGCCAGCAGTGAAGAGGACCGGCCCCAGCATTTT.

This sequence joins TRBV11-2 and TRBJ1-5; no definite D call. The CDR3 extends over 16 amino acids. CDR1 is SGHAT and CDR2 is FQNNGV in the germline V gene. Trimming removed 0 bases at V and 6 bases at J, with 15 bases between. The CDR3 DNA is TGTGCCAGCAGCTTAGAGGGAGTAGGGTCCGGTCAGCCCCAGCATTTT. This codes for CASSLEGVGSGQPQHF.

The chain combines TRBV6-1 with TRBJ2-7; TRBD1 or TRBD2 may be the D gene (5 bases each). Germline assignment: CDR1 MNHNS and CDR2 SASEGT. The CDR3 contains 14 residues. V gave up 5 bases and J gave up 4 bases, with 15 bases separating them. CDR3 residues: CASSLSTGLYEQYF. In DNA form, the CDR3 reads TGTGCCAGCAGTCTCTCAACAGGACTTTACGAGCAGTACTTC.

This clone was detected only a few times. The chain is built from TRBV19 and TRBJ2-3; 8 nucleotides match TRBD1. The junction had 5 bases not matched to a gene; V was cut back by 6 bases and J by 3 bases. CDR1 LNHDA and CDR2 SQIVND come from the germline V gene (reference sequence). The CDR3 is 14 amino acids. The CDR3 DNA reads as TGTGCCAGTAGGGTGACAGGGGCAACAGATACGCAGTATTTT. Protein: CASRVTGATDTQYF.

The chain has TRBV5-1 and TRBJ2-1; TRBD1 matches 9 bases. Germline CDR1 is SGHRS and CDR2 is YFSETQ. J lost 4 bases, V lost 7 bases, and 9 bases had no gene match. The CDR3 is 15 residues long. This CDR3 is CASGHTGGFYNEQFF. As DNA, the CDR3 is TGCGCCAGCGGCCACACAGGGGGCTTTTACAATGAGCAGTTCTTC.

The V and J genes are TRBV19 and TRBJ2-1; TRBD1 or TRBD2 may be the D gene (5 bases each). CDR3 length: 19 residues. Germline lookup yields CDR1 LNHDA and CDR2 SQIVND (reference sequence). The V end lost 6 bases, the J end lost 3 bases, and 27 bases lay between the germline ends. CDR3 DNA: TGTGCCAGTAGCCCAAAAAGAACATCAGGGCCGGACTTCTACAATGAGCAGTTCTTC. Its protein is CASSPKRTSGPDFYNEQFF.

The chain combines TRBV19 with TRBJ2-1; no firm D call. The CDR3 is made up of 13 amino acids. CDR1 is LNHDA and CDR2 is SQIVND in the germline V gene (reference sequence). V lost 7 bases and J lost 4, with 11 bases in between. The CDR3 sequence is CASIGPLYNEQFF. In DNA, the CDR3 is TGTGCCAGTATAGGGCCGTTGTACAATGAGCAGTTCTTC.

The chain has TRBV7-2 and TRBJ1-1; D is undetermined. The CDR3 length is 14 residues. Germline V gene sequence: CDR1 SGHTA, CDR2 FQGNSA. The ends were cut back, 1 base at V and 0 bases at J, with 6 bases in the middle. The CDR3 bases are TGTGCCAGCAGCTTAGGTCGGTTGAACACTGAAGCTTTCTTT. It is translated as CASSLGRLNTEAFF.

This clone turned up a few times. The junction differs from germline at one of its ends, possibly a read error. The CDR3, as DNA: TGTGCTAGCAGCTCAGGAGAGCGAGATACGCAGTATTTT. Protein sequence: CASSSGERDTQYF. The chain links TRBV7-7 to TRBJ2-3; D call uncertain. Germline assignment: CDR1 SSHAT and CDR2 FNYEAQ (reference sequence). The CDR3 length is 13 residues.

This sequence joins TRBV5-1 and TRBJ2-3; 7 bases are shared with TRBD1. V lost 1 base, J lost 0 bases, and 5 bases stayed unmatched. Germline CDR1 reads SGHRS; CDR2 reads YFSETQ. The CDR3 totals 16 residues. The CDR3 nucleotides read TGCGCCAGCAGCTTGCCCGGGACAGCTAGCACAGATACGCAGTATTTT. It encodes CASSLPGTASTDTQYF. Filled out from reference TRBV5-1 and TRBJ2-3, the complete variable domain reads KAGVTQTPRYLIKTRGQQVTLSCSPISGHRSVSWYQQTPGQGLQFLFEYFSETQRNKGNFPGRFSGRQFSNSRSEMNVSTLELGDSALYLCASSLPGTASTDTQYFGPGTRLTVL.

This clone has just a few counts. This sequence joins TRBV7-2 and TRBJ2-5, with D maybe TRBD1 (6 bases). Per the germline V gene, CDR1 is SGHTA and CDR2 is FQGNSA. V lost 2 bases and J 5 bases, leaving 12 bases between the germline ends. The CDR3 totals 14 residues. CDR3 sequence reads: CASSLSGGQETQYF. In nucleotides, the CDR3 is TGTGCCAGCAGCTTAAGTGGGGGCCAGGAGACCCAGTACTTC.

This clone was seen a few times. The V call is TRBV19, the J call TRBJ1-2; 7 bases are a match to TRBD1. Germline CDR1 is LNHDA and CDR2 is SQIVND (reference sequence). J was trimmed by 2 bases and V by 6 bases; bases with no gene match: 9. This CDR3 has 15 amino acids. The CDR3 DNA is TGTGCCAGTAGGGAACGAGGGGGCAGAAACTATGGCTACACCTTC. Protein product: CASRERGGRNYGYTF.

The DNA for the CDR3 is TGTGCTAGTGAATTCGGAGTTTACACTGAAGCTTTCTTT. It codes for CASEFGVYTEAFF. This chain joins TRBV12-5 and TRBJ1-1; the D is unclear. The germline gives CDR1 LGHNT, CDR2 FRNRAP. The CDR3 has 13 residues. The V end was cut by 7 bases, the J end by 3 bases, with 12 bases between. The whole variable domain, remainder taken from reference TRBV12-5 and TRBJ1-1, is DARVTQTPRHKVTEMGQEVTMRCQPILGHNTVFWYRQTMMQGLELLAYFRNRAPLDDSGMPKDRFSAEMPDATLATLKIQPSEPRDSAVYFCASEFGVYTEAFFGQGTRLTVV.

The chain combines TRBV2 with TRBJ1-5, with 10 positions matching TRBD1. The V gene end was trimmed by 8 bases and the J gene end by 6 bases; junction bases not matched to a gene: 10. This CDR3 is built from 15 residues. From germline, CDR1 is SNHLY and CDR2 FYNNEI. CDR3 protein: CASDGQGDMGQPQHF. The CDR3 DNA is TGTGCCAGCGACGGACAGGGGGATATGGGTCAGCCCCAGCATTTT.

The chain uses TRBV7-2 and TRBJ1-2, with 9 nucleotides matching TRBD1. With V trimmed by 5 bases and J by 5 bases, 9 bases remained unmatched. The V gene's germline CDR1 is SGHTA and CDR2 FQGNSA. This CDR3 comprises 15 residues. In DNA, the CDR3 is TGTGCCAGCAGCCCAGGACAGGGGAGACAGTATGGCTACACCTTC. Translated, it gives CASSPGQGRQYGYTF.

The chain has TRBV30 and TRBJ2-3; no clear D gene. Trimming removed 0 bases at V and 3 bases at J, with 4 bases between. The CDR3 runs 12 residues. The germline gives CDR1 GTSNPN, CDR2 SVGIG (reference sequence). CDR3 DNA sequence: TGTGCCTGGAGTGTAACGACAGATACGCAGTATTTT. It specifies CAWSVTTDTQYF.

V and J are TRBV5-1 and TRBJ2-5; D may be TRBD1 or TRBD2 (5 bases each). CDR1 is SGHRS, CDR2 YFSETQ, per germline. V lost 7 bases and J 4 bases, leaving 17 bases between the germline ends. The CDR3 is 14 amino acids. In nucleotides, the CDR3 is TGCGCCAGCCGGGCAGGGAGATTGGGAGAGACCCAGTACTTC. Translation gives CASRAGRLGETQYF.

The chain carries TRBV9 and TRBJ2-2; either TRBD1 or TRBD2 may fit D (5 bases each). The CDR3 has 16 amino acids. Germline lookup yields CDR1 SGDLS and CDR2 YYNGEE. V was cut by 0 bases and J by 7 bases, with 16 bases left in between. In DNA, the CDR3 is TGTGCCAGCAGCGTAGGGGTCAGGGCCGGGGACGGGGAGCTGTTTTTT. Residues: CASSVGVRAGDGELFF. Variable domain in full (rest from reference TRBV9 and TRBJ2-2): DSGVTQTPKHLITATGQRVTLRCSPRSGDLSVYWYQQSLDQGLQFLIQYYNGEERAKGNILERFSAQQFPDLHSELNLSSLELGDSALYFCASSVGVRAGDGELFFGEGSRLTVL.

The rearrangement links TRBV6-5 to TRBJ1-2, with D tentatively TRBD1 (6 bases). Per the germline V gene, CDR1 is MNHEY and CDR2 is SVGAGI. CDR3 length: 13 amino acids. Between the trimmed V and J ends, which lost 6 bases and 8 bases, there was a span of 16 bases. The CDR3 loop is CASSRLTGGGYTF. The CDR3 bases are TGTGCCAGCAGCCGCCTGACAGGAGGCGGCTACACCTTC.

The rearrangement joins TRBV27 to TRBJ2-7; TRBD1 matches 7 bases. The CDR3 totals 12 residues. V was clipped by 7 bases and J by 12 bases; unmatched bases: 12. The V gene's germline CDR1 is MNHEY and CDR2 SMNVEV (reference sequence). The CDR3 DNA is TGTGCCAGCACTATTCCGGGACAGACCCTGTACTTC. Protein sequence: CASTIPGQTLYF.

CDR3 sequence (DNA): TGTGTCAGAAGCTCTCCTGGCAGGTGGGTCCAAAATCAGCCCCAGCATTTT. Residues: CVRSSPGRWVQNQPQHF. The chain has TRBV7-5 and TRBJ1-5; the table's D call, TRBD1, has no DNA check behind it. TRBV7-5 constitutes a pseudogene. The CDR3 totals 17 residues.

This clone was recorded a few times. V and J are TRBV28 and TRBJ1-1; D unresolved. Germline V gene sequence: CDR1 MDHEN, CDR2 SYDVKM. The CDR3 has 14 residues. The V end was cut by 2 bases, the J end by 0 bases, with 7 bases between. CDR3 sequence: CASSLLEMNTEAFF. CDR3 bases: TGTGCCAGCAGTTTACTAGAAATGAACACTGAAGCTTTCTTT.

The rearrangement joins TRBV14 to TRBJ2-2; D gene unclear. CDR1 and CDR2 (germline): SGHDN, FVKESK. The V and J ends lost 0 bases and 6 bases respectively, with 8 bases between them. CDR3 length: 14 residues. The CDR3 spells CASSQDLGPGELFF. CDR3 DNA: TGTGCCAGCAGCCAAGATCTCGGCCCCGGGGAGCTGTTTTTT.

The chain links TRBV2 to TRBJ2-2; either TRBD1 or TRBD2 may fit D (5 bases each). Germline V gives CDR1 SNHLY, CDR2 FYNNEI. The CDR3 runs 15 residues. V shed 2 bases and J shed 5 bases, with 12 bases lying between them. The CDR3 nucleotides read TGTGCCAGCAGTGAAAGAGGGGCCTGGACCGGGGAGCTGTTTTTT. Translation: CASSERGAWTGELFF.

About this clone: An end of the junction does not agree with germline; a read error may underlie this. The chain's CDR3 is CASRDFGGLGYTF. DNA of the CDR3: TGTGCCAGCAGAGACTTCGGGGGTTTGGGCTACACCTTC. The chain has TRBV6-4 and TRBJ1-2; tentatively, D is TRBD1 (5 bases). Germline CDR1 is MRHNA and CDR2 is SNTAGT. The CDR3 is 13 residues long.